The 20 T cell receptor beta chains below were found in one sample sequenced in a study of blood T cells in healthy people across ages. Using a J-beta primer mix together with a sample-barcoded 5' primer, a second PCR was run for about 7 to 12 cycles. TCRdb recomputed calls from the 5' RACE reads with MiXCR, one row per CDR3 protein. The data show roughly 700,000 distinct CDR3 sequences, around 32% seen once. The sample comprised blood. The source is a woman older than 75 in good health.

Only a few counts were recorded for this clonotype. The chain joins TRBV30 to TRBJ1-2, with D tentatively TRBD1 (5 bases). CDR3 length equals 15 residues. Germline loops: CDR1 GTSNPN, CDR2 SVGIG (reference sequence). The V gene lost 1 base and the J gene lost 5 bases, with 17 bases spanning the gap. CDR3 coding DNA: TGTGCCTGGAGTGGGGGGACTCAGGAGGGGTATGGCTACACCTTC. Residues: CAWSGGTQEGYGYTF.

This clonotype was seen a handful of times. The rearrangement joins TRBV7-2 to TRBJ2-2; 9 bases are shared with TRBD2. With 4 bases clipped from V and 1 base from J, the junction kept 7 bases outside the gene matches. The CDR3 totals 17 residues. Germline assignment: CDR1 SGHTA and CDR2 FQGNSA. In DNA form, the CDR3 reads TGTGCCAGCAGCTCGTCTAGCGGGGTCTTGAACACCGGGGAGCTGTTTTTT. Its protein is CASSSSSGVLNTGELFF.

This clonotype was picked up a small number of times. This may arise from a read error, as a much more abundant clone is one base away. This chain joins TRBV7-2 and TRBJ2-1; 9 nucleotides agree with TRBD2. Trimming took 3 bases from V and 10 from J; bases not matched to a gene: 13. Germline values: CDR1 SGHTA, CDR2 FQGNSA. The CDR3 covers 16 residues. The CDR3, as DNA: TGTGCCAGCAGCTTGGGGTTGGCGGGGGGGCGAAAGGAGCAGTTCTTC. Translation: CASSLGLAGGRKEQFF.

Notes on this clonotype: A much larger clone lies a single base off, so this may be a read error. This chain uses TRBV5-1 with TRBJ2-3, with 8 bases identical to TRBD1. V was clipped by 2 bases and J by 5 bases; unmatched bases: 10. The CDR3 totals 16 residues. CDR1 is SGHRS and CDR2 is YFSETQ in the germline V gene. The DNA for the CDR3 is TGCGCCAGCAGCTTTCAACGGACAGGGAACATAGATACGCAGTATTTT. The encoded protein is CASSFQRTGNIDTQYF. The whole variable domain, filled in from reference TRBV5-1 and TRBJ2-3, reads KAGVTQTPRYLIKTRGQQVTLSCSPISGHRSVSWYQQTPGQGLQFLFEYFSETQRNKGNFPGRFSGRQFSNSRSEMNVSTLELGDSALYLCASSFQRTGNIDTQYFGPGTRLTVL.

The V call is TRBV12-3 or TRBV12-4, the J call TRBJ2-5, with TRBD1 matching 8 bases. The CDR3 is 15 residues long. V was pared by 3 bases and J by 11 bases, with 14 bases of the junction left unmatched. The CDR3 reads CASSLRGGTGREQYF. The CDR3, as DNA: TGTGCCAGCAGTTTGCGAGGGGGGACAGGTCGGGAGCAGTACTTC.

The chain employs TRBV5-1 and TRBJ2-3; D is unresolved. CDR3 length: 13 amino acids. Per the germline V gene, CDR1 is SGHRS and CDR2 is YFSETQ. V was shortened by 0 bases and J by 5 bases, with 7 bases between the two germline ends. The CDR3 DNA reads as TGCGCCAGCAGCTTGGCCCCGGTAGATACGCAGTATTTT. Amino acid sequence: CASSLAPVDTQYF.

The chain links TRBV4-3 to TRBJ2-7, with D perhaps TRBD1 or TRBD2 (5 bases each). The CDR3 is 16 amino acids. Germline CDR1 LGHNA, CDR2 YSLEER. V dropped 0 bases and J dropped 0 bases, with 12 bases sitting between them. DNA of the CDR3: TGCGCCAGCAGCCAAGATTTGGGGACGATCTCCTACGAGCAGTACTTC. This translates into CASSQDLGTISYEQYF.

This clonotype was observed a few times. This chain joins TRBV7-2 and TRBJ1-1; perhaps TRBD1 as D (5 bases). CDR3 length: 15 amino acids. V lost 5 bases and J lost 3, with 16 bases in between. Germline V gene data show CDR1 as SGHTA and CDR2 as FQGNSA. The CDR3 spells CASSPFLQGYTEAFF. The CDR3 DNA follows: TGTGCCAGCAGCCCCTTTCTGCAGGGCTACACTGAAGCTTTCTTT.

A few counts support this clonotype. The CDR3 nucleotides read TGTGCCTGGAGACCGCTAAGGGGGAACACTGAAGCTTTCTTT. Protein sequence: CAWRPLRGNTEAFF. The genes are TRBV30 and TRBJ1-1; tentatively, D is TRBD1 (5 bases). In germline, CDR1 is GTSNPN, CDR2 SVGIG (reference sequence). V was clipped by 3 bases and J by 1 base, with 12 bases between them. The CDR3 is 14 amino acids.

Comment on this clonotype: A read error may explain this, as a much larger clone is one base away. CDR3 bases: TGCAGTGCTCCAGCGGCTAGCGGGGGGTTGGAGGATACGCAGTATTTT. Translating it yields CSAPAASGGLEDTQYF. The V gene is TRBV20-1, the J gene TRBJ2-3; TRBD2 matches at 11 bases. The V segment lost 5 bases and the J segment 6 bases; nucleotides outside the gene matches: 13. Germline CDR1 DFQATT, CDR2 SNEGSKA (reference sequence). CDR3 size: 16 residues.

The rearrangement links TRBV7-2 to TRBJ2-1; TRBD2 agrees at 9 bases. The CDR3 runs to 14 residues. With 5 bases clipped from V and 8 bases from J, the junction kept 7 bases outside the gene matches. The germline V gene has CDR1 SGHTA and CDR2 FQGNSA. The CDR3 loop reads CASSVSGSYYEQFF. The DNA for the CDR3 is TGTGCCAGCAGCGTTAGCGGGAGTTATTATGAGCAGTTCTTC.

The V and J genes are TRBV5-1 and TRBJ2-7; no clear D gene. The germline CDR1 and CDR2 sequences are SGHRS and YFSETQ. V was trimmed by 3 bases and J by 2 bases, leaving 12 bases between them. The CDR3 loop spans 14 amino acids. The CDR3 DNA reads as TGCGCCAGCAGCTCGGCGGCGACGACCTACGAGCAGTACTTC. Protein: CASSSAATTYEQYF. The full variable domain, in which reference TRBV5-1 and TRBJ2-7 provide the parts outside the CDR3, is KAGVTQTPRYLIKTRGQQVTLSCSPISGHRSVSWYQQTPGQGLQFLFEYFSETQRNKGNFPGRFSGRQFSNSRSEMNVSTLELGDSALYLCASSSAATTYEQYFGPGTRLTVT.

This clonotype was found a few times. V and J are TRBV5-1 and TRBJ1-3, with 8 bases identical to TRBD1. The CDR3 is 16 residues long. CDR1 is SGHRS, CDR2 YFSETQ, per germline. Trimming removed 2 bases from V and 2 bases from J; junction bases left unmatched: 6. DNA of the CDR3: TGCGCCAGCAGCTTTACACAGGGGGTAGCTGGAAACACCATATATTTT. This sequence encodes CASSFTQGVAGNTIYF.

This clonotype appeared many times. This chain uses TRBV5-4 with TRBJ2-7; TRBD2 agrees at 10 bases. V lost 10 bases and J lost 6; bases outside the gene matches: 13. CDR1 is SGHNT and CDR2 is YYREEE in the germline V gene (reference sequence). There are 14 residues in the CDR3. The CDR3 region has the DNA TGTGCCGTCAAAAAGCGGGGGGGATTGGGCGAGCAGTACTTC. Translation: CAVKKRGGLGEQYF.

The rearrangement joins TRBV7-2 to TRBJ2-1; D is ambiguous. The CDR3 is 12 amino acids. Germline V lookup: CDR1 SGHTA, CDR2 FQGNSA. The V gene lost 6 bases and the J gene lost 5 bases, with 8 bases spanning the gap. CDR3 bases: TGTGCCAGCAGACGGACGGACAATGAGCAGTTCTTC. This sequence encodes CASRRTDNEQFF.

This clonotype was seen repeatedly, ten times or more. V gene TRBV20-1 combines with J gene TRBJ2-7, with 11 bases fitting TRBD2. CDR3 length: 13 residues. Unmatched junction bases numbered 4, after V lost 6 bases and J lost 3 bases. CDR1 and CDR2 (germline): DFQATT, SNEGSKA (reference sequence). CDR3 residues: CSAHSGGGYEQYF. Written as DNA, the CDR3 is TGCAGTGCCCATAGCGGGGGGGGCTACGAGCAGTACTTC.

This clonotype was seen many times. The CDR3 loop is CASRYRSGDYNEQFF. CDR3 nucleotides: TGTGCCAGCAGGTATCGCTCGGGAGACTACAATGAGCAGTTCTTC. The chain carries TRBV7-8 and TRBJ2-1, with TRBD2 as a possible D gene (6 bases). Deletions cut 6 bases from V and 3 bases from J, with 15 bases between. The CDR3 runs to 15 residues. Looked up from germline, CDR1 is SGHVS and CDR2 is FQNEAQ.

The chain is built from TRBV4-1 and TRBJ2-7; a weak D match, TRBD2 (7 bases). Trimming removed 3 bases from V and 2 bases from J, with 20 bases in between. This CDR3 is 17 amino acids long. Germline V gives CDR1 MGHRA, CDR2 YSYEKL. The CDR3 is CASSQSLGGAGTYEQYF. The CDR3 bases are TGCGCCAGCAGCCAGAGCCTTGGGGGGGCAGGTACCTACGAGCAGTACTTC.

This clonotype was counted at least ten times. The J gene is TRBJ1-1, the V gene TRBV29-1; no firm D call. Germline CDR1 SQVTM, CDR2 ANQGSEA. The CDR3 totals 14 residues. V was shortened by 6 bases and J by 8 bases, with 22 bases between the two germline ends. The CDR3 DNA reads TGCAGCGTGGATCTCGGGTCCAGGCGGCGGGAAGCTTTCTTT. Translating it yields CSVDLGSRRREAFF.

In this sample, this clonotype turned up many times. V gene TRBV5-6 combines with J gene TRBJ2-7; 9 positions agree with TRBD1. V trimming: 4 bases; J trimming: 0 bases; junction bases outside the gene matches: 8. The CDR3 has 16 amino acids. Germline lookup yields CDR1 SGHDT and CDR2 YYEEEE. CDR3 amino acids: CASSPGTGINSYEQYF. For the CDR3, the DNA is TGTGCCAGCAGCCCCGGGACAGGGATAAACTCCTACGAGCAGTACTTC.